Listed here are 18 T cell receptor beta chains from one sample, sequenced in a study of T cell responses to AZD1222 COVID-19 vaccine. Clones were sequenced by immunoSEQ multiplex PCR, and TCRdb holds only the in-frame ones, with some missing. Of 150,000 to 200,000 clones listed, less than 95% were seen once; the top ten hold about 5.9%. The input for sequencing was peripheral blood, taken 28 days after the second AZD1222 dose. The receptors stem from an adult who received the AZD1222 COVID-19 vaccine.

J is TRBJ2-6 and V is TRBV25-1; no clear D gene. The germline V gene encodes CDR1 MGHDK and CDR2 SYGVNS. The CDR3 is made up of 14 amino acids. V dropped 3 bases and J dropped 4 bases, with 7 bases sitting between them. CDR3 bases: TGTGCCAGCAGTGATTCGACAGGGGCCAACGTCCTGACTTTC. Amino acid sequence: CASSDSTGANVLTF. Combining the CDR3 with reference TRBV25-1 and TRBJ2-6 gives the whole variable domain EADIYQTPRYLVIGTGKKITLECSQTMGHDKMYWYQQDPGMELHLIHYSYGVNSTEKGDLSSESTVSRIRTEHFPLTLESARPSHTSQYLCASSDSTGANVLTFGAGSRLTVL.

The V gene is TRBV19, the J gene TRBJ1-2; 9 bases align to TRBD1. CDR1 and CDR2 (germline): LNHDA, SQIVND (reference sequence). V shed 5 bases and J 4 bases; nucleotides not matched to a gene: 8. The CDR3 totals 15 residues. CDR3 coding DNA: TGTGCCAGTAGTCTGGGGACAGGGCAATTCTATGGCTACACCTTC. It translates to CASSLGTGQFYGYTF.

The J gene is TRBJ2-5, the V gene TRBV5-5; maybe TRBD2 (6 bases). The V gene lost 4 bases and the J gene lost 4 bases, with 17 bases spanning the gap. CDR1 is SGHKS, CDR2 YYEKEE, per germline (reference sequence). CDR3 length equals 15 residues. In nucleotides, the CDR3 is TGTGCCAGCAGCCCCTCCCCCGGAGGGATAGAGACCCAGTACTTC. This sequence encodes CASSPSPGGIETQYF.

This CDR3 is CASSPYRTGGSGAFF. In DNA form, the CDR3 reads TGTGCCAGCAGTCCCTACCGGACAGGAGGGAGTGGGGCTTTCTTT. The gene calls are TRBV5-6 and TRBJ1-1; TRBD1 aligns across 7 bases. The germline gives CDR1 SGHDT, CDR2 YYEEEE. The J segment lost 11 bases and the V segment lost 5 bases, leaving 18 bases of the junction unmatched. The CDR3 is 15 residues long.

The chain links TRBV7-8 to TRBJ1-2; 7 bases are shared with TRBD1. J lost 4 bases, V lost 5 bases, and 7 bases had no gene match. CDR1 is SGHVS, CDR2 FQNEAQ, per germline. The CDR3 consists of 14 residues. This CDR3 reads CASSVGQAGYGYTF. CDR3 DNA sequence: TGTGCCAGCAGCGTAGGACAGGCGGGCTATGGCTACACCTTC.

The chain couples TRBV27 to TRBJ2-7; D unresolved. The germline V gene has CDR1 MNHEY and CDR2 SMNVEV (reference sequence). V dropped 6 bases and J dropped 0 bases, with 18 bases sitting between them. The CDR3 totals 16 residues. The CDR3 sequence is CASSDLTGPSSYEQYF. CDR3 in DNA: TGTGCCAGCAGCGACTTAACCGGCCCGAGCTCCTACGAGCAGTACTTC.

This chain joins TRBV11-2 and TRBJ2-7, with 11 bases that match TRBD1. V was pared by 1 base and J by 4 bases, with 6 bases of the junction left unmatched. This CDR3 is built from 16 residues. Germline V lookup: CDR1 SGHAT, CDR2 FQNNGV. CDR3 sequence reads: CASSLVGQGAMYEQYF. The CDR3, as DNA: TGTGCCAGCAGCTTAGTCGGACAGGGGGCAATGTACGAGCAGTACTTC.

The CDR3 bases are TGTGCCAGTAGTATAGGGGTCGGACAGGGTTTAACTGAAGCTTTCTTT. It codes for CASSIGVGQGLTEAFF. This chain links TRBV19 with TRBJ1-1, with 8 bases that match TRBD1. The germline gives CDR1 LNHDA, CDR2 SQIVND (reference sequence). CDR3 length: 16 residues. V shed 1 base, J shed 5 bases, and the junction held 9 bases outside the gene matches.

This clone was seen only a few times. This chain links TRBV7-2 with TRBJ2-1; 11 nucleotides line up with TRBD2. This CDR3 region has 15 residues. Germline V gene lookup returns CDR1 SGHTA and CDR2 FQGNSA. Trimming at V came to 5 bases and at J to 7 bases, leaving 7 bases not matched to a gene. CDR3 nucleotides: TGTGCCAGCAGCCCATCTGGGACTAGCGGAAATGAGCAGTTCTTC. This translates into CASSPSGTSGNEQFF. The full variable domain, completed using reference TRBV7-2 and TRBJ2-1, is GAGVSQSPSNKVTEKGKDVELRCDPISGHTALYWYRQSLGQGLEFLIYFQGNSAPDKSGLPSDRFSAERTGGSVSTLTIQRTQQEDSAVYLCASSPSGTSGNEQFFGPGTRLTVL.

This clone appeared once. The gene calls are TRBV4-1 and TRBJ2-7; perhaps TRBD1 as D (5 bases). Looked up from germline, CDR1 is MGHRA and CDR2 is YSYEKL. CDR3 length: 14 amino acids. V lost 0 bases to trimming and J lost 4 bases, with 10 bases between them. The CDR3 nucleotides read TGCGCCAGCAGCCAAGAGGTCAGGGTGTACGAGCAGTACTTC. Protein: CASSQEVRVYEQYF.

The chain has TRBV3-1 (or the pseudogene TRBV3-2) and TRBJ1-2; no definite D call. CDR3 length equals 14 residues. Germline CDR1 LGHDT, CDR2 YNNKEL (reference sequence). Deletions cut 4 bases from V and 7 bases from J, with 16 bases between. CDR3 DNA: TGTGCCAGCAGCCCTGAATGGGGTCGAGGTGGCTACACCTTC. Amino acids: CASSPEWGRGGYTF.

CDR3 loop: CASSEANTQPNEKLFF. CDR3 bases: TGTGCCAGCAGTGAAGCGAATACACAGCCAAATGAAAAACTGTTTTTT. This chain joins TRBV6-1 and TRBJ1-4; D is ambiguous. Germline V lookup: CDR1 MNHNS, CDR2 SASEGT. V lost 0 bases to trimming and J lost 5 bases, with 13 bases between them. The CDR3 is 16 residues long.

This clone was counted a few times. The sample contains more than one DNA sequence encoding this CDR3. V usage is TRBV19 and J usage is TRBJ1-3; D gene ambiguous. The CDR3 has 14 amino acids. V shed 6 bases and J shed 1 base, with 10 bases lying between them. Germline V CDR1 and CDR2: LNHDA, SQIVND (reference sequence). The CDR3 spells CASSPEVSGNTIYF. CDR3 DNA sequence: TGTGCCAGTAGCCCCGAAGTTTCTGGAAACACCATATATTTT.

The CDR3 loop reads CASSFGQGDTEAFF. CDR3 sequence (DNA): TGTGCCAGCAGCTTCGGACAGGGGGACACTGAAGCTTTCTTT. The rearrangement uses TRBV5-4 and TRBJ1-1; 10 nucleotides line up with TRBD1. From germline, CDR1 is SGHNT and CDR2 YYREEE (reference sequence). V lost 2 bases and J lost 3; bases outside the gene matches: 1. The CDR3 has 14 residues.

This clone was detected a few times. The genes are TRBV6-5 and TRBJ1-3; D is uncertain. Deletions cut 6 bases from V and 0 bases from J, with 9 bases between. This CDR3 contains 14 residues. Germline V gives CDR1 MNHEY, CDR2 SVGAGI. CDR3 sequence (DNA): TGTGCCAGCAGGCGGGAACACTCTGGAAACACCATATATTTT. Amino acids: CASRREHSGNTIYF.

This chain's CDR3 is CASSRVNYGYTF. CDR3 nucleotide sequence: TGTGCCAGCAGTAGGGTTAACTATGGCTACACCTTC. The chain has TRBV28 and TRBJ1-2; no definite D call. The CDR3 loop spans 12 amino acids. Germline assignment: CDR1 MDHEN and CDR2 SYDVKM. The V gene lost 5 bases and the J gene lost 1 base, with 5 bases spanning the gap.

This chain links TRBV3-1 (or the pseudogene TRBV3-2) with TRBJ2-7; D tentatively reads TRBD1 or TRBD2 (5 bases each). The CDR3 totals 14 residues. CDR1 is LGHDT, CDR2 YNNKEL, per germline (reference sequence). V shed 4 bases and J shed 0 bases, with 10 bases lying between them. DNA for the CDR3: TGTGCCAGCAGCCGGGACGGTAGCTCCTACGAGCAGTACTTC. The encoded protein is CASSRDGSSYEQYF.

V and J are TRBV19 and TRBJ1-5, with a tentative D call TRBD1 (5 bases). CDR1 and CDR2 from the germline V gene are LNHDA and SQIVND (reference sequence). CDR3 length: 14 residues. Deletions cut 5 bases from V and 8 bases from J, with 16 bases between. CDR3 in DNA: TGTGCCAGTAGTTCCCGGGGGAATGGAGAGCCCCAGCATTTT. This encodes CASSSRGNGEPQHF.